One sample yielded the 30 T cell receptor beta chains listed below, sequenced in a study of beta chain features in type 1 diabetes. Every bit of the isolated RNA underwent reverse transcription, so sequencing read expressed TCRB transcripts. Here immunoSEQ multiplex PCR was the method, and the copy in TCRdb shows in-frame clones only, minus some. The sample records some 330,000 clones, roughly 12% being singletons. Study observations and caveats: A moderate, significant TCRB CDR3 shortening appeared in type 1 diabetes across four CD4+ subsets.

These receptors have no identified antigens. Input material: naive CD4+ T cells from blood. These TCRs come from a woman between 18 and 30 years old with type 1 diabetes.

The chain links TRBV7-6 to TRBJ1-2; TRBD1 matches at 7 bases. The CDR3 loop spans 14 amino acids. The germline V gene has CDR1 SGHVS and CDR2 FNYEAQ. Unmatched junction bases numbered 4, after V lost 1 base and J lost 5 bases. The CDR3 loop reads CASSLEDRVYGYTF. The DNA for the CDR3 is TGTGCCAGCAGCTTAGAAGACAGGGTGTATGGCTACACCTTC.

Only a few counts were recorded for this clone. The chain uses TRBV29-1 and TRBJ1-1, with no clear D. Looked up from germline, CDR1 is SQVTM and CDR2 is ANQGSEA. The CDR3 runs to 13 residues. Trimming shortened V by 7 bases and J by 6 bases, and 18 bases separated the two germline ends. The CDR3 DNA sequence: TGCAGCGGCGGTGGCTTAACCGGGGCTGAAGCTTTCTTT. Protein product: CSGGGLTGAEAFF.

V usage is TRBV15 and J usage is TRBJ2-5; possible D gene TRBD2, 5 bases. Trimming cost V 1 base and J 4 bases, with 10 bases left between them. This CDR3 has 14 amino acids. The germline V gene has CDR1 LNHNV and CDR2 YYDKDF (reference sequence). CDR3 sequence: CATSRGPGIETQYF. In DNA form, the CDR3 reads TGTGCCACCAGCAGAGGCCCGGGGATAGAGACCCAGTACTTC.

This clone was counted only a few times. The CDR3 nucleotides read TGCAGCGTTGGGCAACAGGGGAACACTGAAGCTTTCTTT. This sequence encodes CSVGQQGNTEAFF. This chain connects TRBV29-1 to TRBJ1-1, with D tentatively TRBD1 (6 bases). CDR3 length: 13 residues. Germline CDR1 reads SQVTM; CDR2 reads ANQGSEA. V was clipped by 4 bases and J by 1 base, with 10 bases between them.

V and J are TRBV4-1 and TRBJ1-2; TRBD1 matches at 8 bases. Germline trimming cut 2 bases from V and 2 bases from J; bases unmatched to any gene: 4. The CDR3 is made up of 15 amino acids. Germline CDR1 reads MGHRA; CDR2 reads YSYEKL. CDR3 coding DNA: TGCGCCAGCAGCCAAATAACAGGGGGAAACTATGGCTACACCTTC. Protein: CASSQITGGNYGYTF.

The V call is TRBV28, the J call TRBJ2-1; possible D gene TRBD1, 5 bases. Trimming cost V 8 bases and J 0 bases, with 11 bases left between them. The germline V gene encodes CDR1 MDHEN and CDR2 SYDVKM. The CDR3 is made up of 14 amino acids. CDR3 DNA sequence: TGTGCCAGCGTCCCACAGGACTCCTACAATGAGCAGTTCTTC. Translating it yields CASVPQDSYNEQFF.

This clone was observed a few times. The rearrangement joins TRBV15 to TRBJ1-6; 8 bases match TRBD1. The CDR3 contains 16 residues. CDR1 LNHNV and CDR2 YYDKDF come from the germline V gene (reference sequence). V trimming: 3 bases; J trimming: 7 bases; junction bases outside the gene matches: 8. The CDR3 sequence: CATSRFPRGQNSPLHF. CDR3 in DNA: TGTGCCACCAGCAGGTTCCCCAGGGGGCAAAATTCACCCCTCCACTTT. Complete variable domain (other parts from reference TRBV15 and TRBJ1-6): DAMVIQNPRYQVTQFGKPVTLSCSQTLNHNVMYWYQQKSSQAPKLLFHYYDKDFNNEADTPDNFQSRRPNTSFCFLDIRSPGLGDTAMYLCATSRFPRGQNSPLHFGNGTRLTVT.

This clone was found a few times. The CDR3 coding sequence is TGTGCCATCAGTGAGTCCCGGGGAGGGGACTATGGCTACACCTTC. Amino acid sequence: CAISESRGGDYGYTF. The V and J genes are TRBV10-3 and TRBJ1-2, with D perhaps matching TRBD1 (5 bases). CDR3 length: 15 amino acids. The V end lost 0 bases, the J end lost 3 bases, and 11 bases lay between the germline ends. Germline V gene lookup returns CDR1 ENHRY and CDR2 SYGVKD.

This chain joins TRBV5-1 and TRBJ1-2; 8 bases map to TRBD1. The germline gives CDR1 SGHRS, CDR2 YFSETQ. The V segment lost 4 bases and the J segment 3 bases; nucleotides outside the gene matches: 2. The CDR3 length is 13 residues. The CDR3 spells CASSPGQDYGYTF. CDR3 DNA: TGCGCCAGCAGCCCGGGACAGGACTATGGCTACACCTTC. The full variable domain, with the rest looked up from reference TRBV5-1 and TRBJ1-2, is KAGVTQTPRYLIKTRGQQVTLSCSPISGHRSVSWYQQTPGQGLQFLFEYFSETQRNKGNFPGRFSGRQFSNSRSEMNVSTLELGDSALYLCASSPGQDYGYTFGSGTRLTVV.

The J gene is TRBJ2-7, the V gene TRBV11-3, with 10 bases aligning to TRBD2. Unmatched junction bases numbered 11, after V lost 5 bases and J lost 4 bases. Germline V gene lookup returns CDR1 SGHNT and CDR2 YENEEA. This CDR3 comprises 16 residues. The CDR3 here is CASSIGTSGVAYEQYF. The CDR3 region has the DNA TGTGCCAGCAGCATCGGTACTAGCGGGGTAGCGTACGAGCAGTACTTC. Drawing the rest from reference TRBV11-3 and TRBJ2-7, the complete variable domain is EAGVVQSPRYKIIEKKQPVAFWCNPISGHNTLYWYLQNLGQGPELLIRYENEEAVDDSQLPKDRFSAERLKGVDSTLKIQPAELGDSAVYLCASSIGTSGVAYEQYFGPGTRLTVT.

The V and J genes are TRBV28 and TRBJ2-6; D perhaps matches TRBD2 (7 bases). This CDR3 is built from 15 residues. The V gene's germline CDR1 is MDHEN and CDR2 SYDVKM. The V end lost 7 bases, the J end lost 3 bases, and 13 bases lay between the germline ends. CDR3 DNA: TGTGCCAGCATTGGGGGGGCAGGTGGGGCCAACGTCCTGACTTTC. Translated, it gives CASIGGAGGANVLTF.

The chain has TRBV7-2 and TRBJ2-7, with TRBD2 matching 7 bases. CDR3 length: 15 amino acids. The J segment lost 1 base and the V segment lost 2 bases, leaving 5 bases of the junction unmatched. Germline-derived CDR1 and CDR2 are SGHTA and FQGNSA. The CDR3 sequence: CASSLRGVPSYEQYF. The CDR3 nucleotides read TGTGCCAGCAGCTTACGGGGGGTCCCTTCCTACGAGCAGTACTTC.

The CDR3 region has the DNA TGTGCCACCAGCGCCCCCGGGACTTCTGGAAACACCATATATTTT. Its protein is CATSAPGTSGNTIYF. This rearrangement joins TRBV15 to TRBJ1-3; perhaps TRBD1 as D (5 bases). The CDR3 contains 15 residues. V lost 5 bases to trimming and J lost 1 base, with 12 bases between them. CDR1 and CDR2 (germline): LNHNV, YYDKDF (reference sequence).

A note on this clone: Other DNA sequences of this sample code for an identical CDR3. The rearrangement links TRBV4-3 to TRBJ2-7; 11 bases fit TRBD2. This CDR3 has 15 amino acids. CDR1 LGHNA and CDR2 YSLEER come from the germline V gene. V was clipped by 1 base and J by 3 bases; unmatched bases: 2. The CDR3 sequence is CASSQATSGGYEQYF. For the CDR3, the DNA is TGCGCCAGCAGCCAAGCCACTAGCGGGGGCTACGAGCAGTACTTC.

This clone was recorded a few times. The CDR3 DNA reads as TGCGCCAGCAGGGCCCCGATGAACACTGAAGCTTTCTTT. Its protein product is CASRAPMNTEAFF. The chain carries TRBV5-1 and TRBJ1-1; D is undetermined. CDR3 length equals 13 residues. Trimming pared 5 bases from V and 0 bases from J, leaving 8 bases between. In germline, CDR1 is SGHRS, CDR2 YFSETQ.

This clone was detected a few times. This chain joins TRBV7-2 and TRBJ2-7; maybe TRBD1 (6 bases). The CDR3 has 15 residues. The germline gives CDR1 SGHTA, CDR2 FQGNSA. Trimming cost V 5 bases and J 2 bases, with 16 bases left between them. The DNA of the CDR3 is TGTGCCAGCAGCACCTCCGGGACACCGGCCTACGAGCAGTACTTC. Protein: CASSTSGTPAYEQYF.

CDR3 sequence (DNA): TGCGCCAGCAGCCAAGGACAGCGCTCCTACGAGCAGTACTTC. This encodes CASSQGQRSYEQYF. The rearrangement links TRBV4-1 to TRBJ2-7; a possible D gene is TRBD1 (5 bases). The CDR3 is 14 residues long. Germline CDR1 and CDR2: MGHRA and YSYEKL. The V end was cut by 1 base, the J end by 0 bases, with 7 bases between.

The chain joins TRBV18 to TRBJ2-1; D perhaps matches TRBD1 (6 bases). CDR3 size: 14 residues. Per germline, CDR1 KGHSH and CDR2 LQKENI. V gave up 2 bases and J gave up 5 bases, with 10 bases separating them. CDR3 amino acids: CASSPVAGDNEQFF. In nucleotides, the CDR3 is TGTGCCAGCTCACCAGTTGCAGGGGACAATGAGCAGTTCTTC.

This clone was seen a few times. This chain connects TRBV6-5 to TRBJ1-1, with D hard to call. Trimming took 6 bases from V and 6 from J, leaving 14 bases between them. The CDR3 contains 13 residues. Germline V CDR1 and CDR2: MNHEY, SVGAGI. DNA of the CDR3: TGTGCCAGCAGACCTCCCGGTGGAGCTGAAGCTTTCTTT. This sequence encodes CASRPPGGAEAFF.

This clone has just a few counts. The CDR3 loop reads CASSPRRTGNTDTQYF. As DNA, the CDR3 is TGTGCCAGCAGCCCCCGCCGGACAGGGAACACAGATACGCAGTATTTT. The chain uses TRBV9 and TRBJ2-3; 8 bases map to TRBD1. Germline V lookup: CDR1 SGDLS, CDR2 YYNGEE. The CDR3 runs to 16 residues. Unmatched junction bases numbered 9, after V lost 4 bases and J lost 2 bases.

J is TRBJ2-1 and V is TRBV7-9; 10 bases agree with TRBD2. The trim removed 1 base at V and 8 bases at J, leaving 8 bases unmatched. CDR1 and CDR2 (germline): SEHNR, FQNEAQ (reference sequence). The CDR3 covers 16 residues. Written as DNA, the CDR3 is TGTGCCAGCAGCTTAGGAACTAGCGGGATGGCGGATGAGCAGTTCTTC. Protein product: CASSLGTSGMADEQFF.

The J gene is TRBJ2-1, the V gene TRBV30; 12 bases are shared with TRBD2. Germline V gene sequence: CDR1 GTSNPN, CDR2 SVGIG (reference sequence). V gave up 0 bases and J gave up 3 bases; unmatched junction bases: 15. The CDR3 is made up of 20 amino acids. The CDR3 here is CAWSVLKEASGRVDYNEQFF. Written as DNA, the CDR3 is TGTGCCTGGAGTGTACTTAAGGAGGCTAGCGGGAGGGTGGACTACAATGAGCAGTTCTTC.

The J gene is TRBJ2-7, the V gene TRBV7-2; the D is unclear. Germline V gene sequence: CDR1 SGHTA, CDR2 FQGNSA. This CDR3 has 15 residues. Trimming removed 0 bases at V and 0 bases at J, with 9 bases between. The CDR3 nucleotides are TGTGCCAGCAGCTTAGCGAGGCGTTCCTCCTACGAGCAGTACTTC. Translation gives CASSLARRSSYEQYF.

V usage is TRBV11-2 and J usage is TRBJ2-1; D perhaps matches TRBD2 (6 bases). The V gene's germline CDR1 is SGHAT and CDR2 FQNNGV. V was shortened by 5 bases and J by 5 bases, with 13 bases between the two germline ends. This CDR3 contains 14 residues. Here the CDR3 DNA reads TGTGCCAGCAGCCCCCGAATAGCGGACAATGAGCAGTTCTTC. Translated, it gives CASSPRIADNEQFF.

This rearrangement joins TRBV5-4 to TRBJ2-1, with 11 bases aligning to TRBD2. Germline V gene sequence: CDR1 SGHNT, CDR2 YYREEE (reference sequence). This CDR3 contains 15 residues. The V and J ends lost 4 bases and 8 bases, in that order; junction bases with no gene match: 8. Here the CDR3 DNA reads TGTGCCAGCAGCATCGGACTAGCGGGCATCGATGAGCAGTTCTTC. The encoded protein is CASSIGLAGIDEQFF.

In this sample, this clone turned up a few times. The V and J genes are TRBV28 and TRBJ2-1, with 8 bases lining up with TRBD2. CDR3 size: 16 residues. Germline CDR1 is MDHEN and CDR2 is SYDVKM. Unmatched junction bases numbered 8, after V lost 5 bases and J lost 2 bases. The DNA of the CDR3 is TGTGCCAGCAGTGAAACTAGCGGTCGCACCTACAATGAGCAGTTCTTC. Its protein product is CASSETSGRTYNEQFF.

The chain links TRBV4-1 to TRBJ1-2, with no clear D. V was cut by 1 base and J by 4 bases, with 10 bases left in between. This CDR3 contains 14 residues. Looked up from germline, CDR1 is MGHRA and CDR2 is YSYEKL. In DNA form, the CDR3 reads TGCGCCAGCAGCCAAGTGACACAGATCTATGGCTACACCTTC. Amino acids: CASSQVTQIYGYTF.

The V call is TRBV7-2, the J call TRBJ2-3; 7 bases agree with TRBD1. The CDR3 consists of 13 residues. The V gene's germline CDR1 is SGHTA and CDR2 FQGNSA. With V trimmed by 6 bases and J by 3 bases, 3 bases remained unmatched. The CDR3 spells CASRRGRTDTQYF. CDR3 nucleotides: TGTGCCAGCAGAAGGGGGCGGACAGATACGCAGTATTTT.

This clone has just a few counts. For the CDR3, the DNA is TGTGCCATCACCCAGAGCTCACAGGTTTCAGAAGCTTTCTTT. This gives the protein CAITQSSQVSEAFF. The chain uses TRBV10-3 and TRBJ1-1; D might be TRBD1 (5 bases). V shed 7 bases and J shed 8 bases, with 20 bases lying between them. This CDR3 comprises 14 residues. Germline CDR1 reads ENHRY; CDR2 reads SYGVKD.

This rearrangement joins TRBV5-1 to TRBJ2-5; D unresolved. Germline-derived CDR1 and CDR2 are SGHRS and YFSETQ. CDR3 length equals 12 residues. V was trimmed by 1 base and J by 5 bases, leaving 6 bases between them. CDR3 in DNA: TGCGCCAGCAGCTTGTCCCAGGAGACCCAGTACTTC. Amino acids: CASSLSQETQYF.